A selection of T cell receptor beta chains follows, all from one sample in a study of blood T cells in healthy people across ages. TCRdb analysed the 5' RACE reads with MiXCR anew, one entry per CDR3 protein. The profile covers about 780,000 distinct CDR3 sequences, with roughly 46% appearing a single time and 15% to 20% taken by the ten largest. Sequencing was performed on blood. The receptors come from a man older than 75 in good health. Both conserved end residues are part of each CDR3. The order of the fields is clone size, J gene, D gene, V gene, CDR3 DNA, CDR3 protein. A D gene is named only where the DNA matches it firmly. Only part of the rows carry a size: once, few, many, or a class if the clone is expanded.

>NA|TRBJ2-7|TRBD1|TRBV25-1
TGTGCCAGCCACCGGGACAGGGGAGACGAGCAGTACTTC
CASHRDRGDEQYF
>NA|TRBJ2-1|TRBD2|TRBV5-1
TGCGCCACCCGGCAAATAGCGGGAGTGGTCGATGAGCAGTTCTTC
CATRQIAGVVDEQFF
>NA|TRBJ2-5|TRBD1|TRBV12-3/TRBV12-4
TGTGCCAGCGGTCGTACAGGGGAAGAGACCCAGTACTTC
CASGRTGEETQYF
>few|TRBJ2-1|NA|TRBV7-3
TGTGCCAGCAGCCTCAGGCGACTAGGGGGGTTGAATGAGCAGTTCTTC
CASSLRRLGGLNEQFF
>NA|TRBJ1-5|NA|TRBV28
TGTGCTGGGAGGGCTCCCAATCAGCCCCAGCATTTT
CAGRAPNQPQHF
>NA|TRBJ2-7|TRBD2|TRBV5-1
TGCGCCAGCAGCTGGGATAGGAGCGGGAATGAGCAGTACTTC
CASSWDRSGNEQYF
>NA|TRBJ1-1|NA|TRBV12-3/TRBV12-4
TGTGCCAGCAGCCAGTCACAGGGGAACACTGAAGCTTTCTTT
CASSQSQGNTEAFF
>NA|TRBJ2-7|TRBD2|TRBV9
TGTGCCAGCAGCACCCACTCCGGGACTAGCAGCGAGCAGTACTTC
CASSTHSGTSSEQYF
>many|TRBJ2-5|TRBD2|TRBV7-2
TGTGCCAGCAGCTACGATCCGGGGGGGCGGGTTCGAGAGACCCAGTACTTC
CASSYDPGGRVRETQYF
>NA|TRBJ2-3|TRBD2|TRBV20-1
TGCAGTGCTAGAACCGGGACTACCAGAGATACGCAGTATTTT
CSARTGTTRDTQYF
>NA|TRBJ2-1|TRBD1|TRBV29-1
TGCAGCGTTGAAGCGGGACAGAGAAATGAGCAGTTCTTC
CSVEAGQRNEQFF
>NA|TRBJ1-2|NA|TRBV9
TGTGCCAGCAGCGTAGAACAACAGGGACCGTTGAGTGGCTACACCTTC
CASSVEQQGPLSGYTF
>NA|TRBJ2-7|TRBD1|TRBV30
TGTGCCTGGAGGGCCCCGGACAGGGTGAACGGCGAGCAGTACTTC
CAWRAPDRVNGEQYF
>NA|TRBJ2-5|TRBD2|TRBV7-2
TGTGCCAGCAGCCCTAGGACTAGCGGACAGACCCAGTACTTC
CASSPRTSGQTQYF
>NA|TRBJ1-1|TRBD1|TRBV27
TGTGCCAGCAGTTTACGGATGACAGGGCAAAGGTTCACTGAAGCTTTCTTT
CASSLRMTGQRFTEAFF
>few|TRBJ2-2|TRBD1|TRBV29-1
TGCAGCGTTACAGGGGCGATGAACACCGGGGAGCTGTTTTTT
CSVTGAMNTGELFF
>NA|TRBJ2-1|TRBD2|TRBV7-8
TGTGCCAGCGACCAAGCGGGAGGCTATGAGCAGTTCTTC
CASDQAGGYEQFF
>few|TRBJ2-3|TRBD1|TRBV24-1
TGTGCCACCAGTGAGACGACAGGGGCCGATACGCAGTATTTT
CATSETTGADTQYF
>NA|TRBJ2-1|NA|TRBV2
TGTGCCAGCAACTTCGGGACGGGGGATGAGCAGTTCTTC
CASNFGTGDEQFF
>NA|TRBJ2-4|NA|TRBV25-1
TGTGCCAGCAGTGTCTGGTACTTC
CASSVWYF
>few|TRBJ2-3|NA|TRBV20-1
TGCAGTGCGGTAACAGGGTCAGATACGCAGTATTTT
CSAVTGSDTQYF